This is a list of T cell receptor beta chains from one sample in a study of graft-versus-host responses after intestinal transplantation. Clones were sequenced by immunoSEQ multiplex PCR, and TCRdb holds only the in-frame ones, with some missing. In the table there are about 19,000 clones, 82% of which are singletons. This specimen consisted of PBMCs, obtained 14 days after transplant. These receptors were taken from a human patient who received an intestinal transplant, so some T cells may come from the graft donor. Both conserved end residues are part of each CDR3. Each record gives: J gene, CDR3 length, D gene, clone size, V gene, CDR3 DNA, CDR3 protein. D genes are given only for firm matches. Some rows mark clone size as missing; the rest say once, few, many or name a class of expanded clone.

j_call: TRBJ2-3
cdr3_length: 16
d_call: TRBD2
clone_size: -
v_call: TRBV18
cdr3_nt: TGTGCCAGCTCATCCTTAGCGGGAGGCCTCACAGATACGCAGTATTTT
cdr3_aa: CASSSLAGGLTDTQYF

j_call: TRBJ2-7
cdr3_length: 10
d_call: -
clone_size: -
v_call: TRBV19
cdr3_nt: TGTGCCAGTAGGTTATACGAGCAGTACTTC
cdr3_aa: CASRLYEQYF

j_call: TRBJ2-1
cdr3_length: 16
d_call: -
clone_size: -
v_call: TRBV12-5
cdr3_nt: TGTGCTAGTGGTTCTACGGGGGGCGCGGAGTACAATGAGCAGTTCTTC
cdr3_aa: CASGSTGGAEYNEQFF

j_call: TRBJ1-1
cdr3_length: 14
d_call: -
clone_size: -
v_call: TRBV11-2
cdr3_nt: TGTGCCAGCAGCTTGGGGGGCTTGGGCACTGAAGCTTTCTTT
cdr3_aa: CASSLGGLGTEAFF

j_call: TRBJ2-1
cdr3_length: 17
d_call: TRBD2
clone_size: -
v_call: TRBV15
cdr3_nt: TGTGCCACCAGCAGAGATTGGACTAGCGGGGGGGACAATGAGCAGTTCTTC
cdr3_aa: CATSRDWTSGGDNEQFF

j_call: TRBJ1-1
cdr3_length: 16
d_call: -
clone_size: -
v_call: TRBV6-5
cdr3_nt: TGTGCCAGCAGTTCCCTGGCATCTAAGCTGCGGGCTGAAGCTTTCTTT
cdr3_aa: CASSSLASKLRAEAFF

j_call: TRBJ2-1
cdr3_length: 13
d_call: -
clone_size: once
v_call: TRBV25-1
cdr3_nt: TGTGCCAGCACCGAGGGTCCCTACAATGAGCAGTTCTTC
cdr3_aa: CASTEGPYNEQFF

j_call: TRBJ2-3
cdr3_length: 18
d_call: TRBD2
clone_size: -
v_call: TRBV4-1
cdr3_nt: TGCGCCAGCAGCCAAGACCTCACGCTAGCGGGGGGCACAGATACGCAGTATTTT
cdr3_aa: CASSQDLTLAGGTDTQYF

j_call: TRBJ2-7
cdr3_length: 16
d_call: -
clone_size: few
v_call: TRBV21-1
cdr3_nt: TGTGCCAGCAGCAAAGGTCGAGCGGGGGGGCCGCACGAGCAGTACTTC
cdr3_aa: CASSKGRAGGPHEQYF

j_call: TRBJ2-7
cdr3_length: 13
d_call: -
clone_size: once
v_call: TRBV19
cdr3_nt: TGTGCCACCAAGTCTTTATACTCCTACGAGCAGTACTTC
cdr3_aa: CATKSLYSYEQYF

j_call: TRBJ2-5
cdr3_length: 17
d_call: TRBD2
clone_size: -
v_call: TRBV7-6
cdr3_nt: TGTGCCAGCAGCCAATATCCAGCGGGGGGGTACCAAGAGACCCAGTACTTC
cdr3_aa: CASSQYPAGGYQETQYF

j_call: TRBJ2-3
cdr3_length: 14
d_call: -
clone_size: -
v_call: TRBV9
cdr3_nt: TGTGCCAGCAGCCCGTGGACACCCACAGATACGCAGTATTTT
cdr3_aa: CASSPWTPTDTQYF

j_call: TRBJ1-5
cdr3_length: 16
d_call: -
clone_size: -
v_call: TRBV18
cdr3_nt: TGTGCCAGCTCACCTGACAGTGACTATAGCAATCAGCCCCAGCATTTT
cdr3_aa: CASSPDSDYSNQPQHF

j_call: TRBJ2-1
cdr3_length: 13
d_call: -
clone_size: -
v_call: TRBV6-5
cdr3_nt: TGTGCCAGCAGTCTCCCCATGTTAAATGAGCAGTTCTTC
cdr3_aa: CASSLPMLNEQFF

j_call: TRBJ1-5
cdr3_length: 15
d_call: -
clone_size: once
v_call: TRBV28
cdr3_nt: TGTGCCAGCAGTTTATTCTTTAGGGCGAATCAGCCCCAGCATTTT
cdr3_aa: CASSLFFRANQPQHF